The source of this T cell receptor beta chain is a study of T cell repertoires in cytomegalovirus infection. In TCRdb, the reads were re-called with MiXCR into one record per CDR3 protein. Here the sample spans nearly 70,000 distinct CDR3 sequences, about 22% being singletons. The ends were cut back, 0 bases at V and 1 base at J, with 7 bases in the middle. Germline V gives CDR1 SEHNR, CDR2 FQNEAQ (reference sequence). The length of the CDR3 is 15 residues. This clonotype was detected only a few times. What it recognizes is unknown. Sequenced: PBMCs, sequenced either directly or after in vitro stimulation (not recorded which). The V call is TRBV7-9, the J call TRBJ2-4, with D tentatively TRBD1 (6 bases). The sequence was obtained from a human donor in good health (CMV status not recorded). Some clones in this sample may be carry-over from other donors' samples. The CDR3 nucleotides are TGTGCCAGCAGCTTAGCGGGGGCGGCCAAAAACATTCAGTACTTC. This translates into CASSLAGAAKNIQYF.